This passage covers 5 T cell receptor beta chains from one sample sequenced in a study of shared clonotypes between healthy human individuals. Using immunoSEQ multiplex PCR, the repertoire was profiled, and TCRdb retains in-frame clones only, with some absent. This table holds about 460,000 clones, over 60% found once. Sequencing used PBMCs. The receptor set was obtained from a woman between 40 and 55 years old in good health. Some clones in this sample may be carry-over from other donors' samples.

The chain combines TRBV2 with TRBJ2-1; 9 bases align to TRBD1. From germline, CDR1 is SNHLY and CDR2 FYNNEI. CDR3 length equals 15 residues. The junction had 1 base not matched to a gene; V was cut back by 4 bases and J by 0 bases. CDR3 in amino acids: CASSADRGSYNEQFF. Here the CDR3 DNA reads TGTGCCAGCAGTGCGGACAGGGGCTCCTACAATGAGCAGTTCTTC.

The J gene is TRBJ1-4, the V gene TRBV30; a weak D match, TRBD1 (5 bases). The CDR3 runs 15 residues. Germline CDR1 and CDR2: GTSNPN and SVGIG (reference sequence). Trimming left V 0 bases short and J 8 bases short, with 16 bases between. As DNA, the CDR3 is TGTGCCTGGAGTGTATACGACAGAGGCGGGGAAAAACTGTTTTTT. Translating it yields CAWSVYDRGGEKLFF.

The chain couples TRBV10-3 to TRBJ2-7, with D perhaps assigned TRBD1 or TRBD2 (5 bases each). The germline CDR1 and CDR2 sequences are ENHRY and SYGVKD. The V gene lost 2 bases and the J gene lost 5 bases, with 13 bases spanning the gap. The CDR3 runs to 14 residues. In nucleotides, the CDR3 is TGTGCCATCAGTGAGGAGGGGTTTACACACGAGCAGTACTTC. Encoded protein: CAISEEGFTHEQYF.

Note on this clone: This sample also contains other DNA sequences that code for the same CDR3. The chain joins TRBV7-2 to TRBJ1-3; D is possibly TRBD1 (6 bases). Germline V gene data show CDR1 as SGHTA and CDR2 as FQGNSA. This CDR3 is 15 amino acids long. V was clipped by 1 base and J by 4 bases, with 11 bases between them. CDR3 coding DNA: TGTGCCAGCAGCTTAGTGGGGGCACCCGGAAACACCATATATTTT. Translating gives CASSLVGAPGNTIYF.

V and J are TRBV4-2 and TRBJ2-2, with D perhaps matching TRBD1 (5 bases). The CDR3 covers 17 residues. The V gene's germline CDR1 is LGHNA and CDR2 YNFKEQ. V lost 0 bases, J lost 5 bases, and 16 bases lay in between. CDR3 protein: CASSQDWAGPLTGELFF. The DNA for the CDR3 is TGTGCCAGCAGCCAAGATTGGGCAGGGCCTCTGACCGGGGAGCTGTTTTTT.